The clone carrying this TCR beta chain was counted a few times. The data originate from a study of identical twins. Germline CDR1 and CDR2: WSHSY and SAAADI. This CDR3 spans 13 amino acids. The V gene lost 6 bases and the J gene lost 5 bases, with 11 bases spanning the gap. Using its own MiXCR run on the 5' RACE reads, TCRdb lists one record per CDR3 protein. The sample has roughly 190,000 distinct CDR3 sequences; roughly 15% are singletons. This sample was also put to use in a study of T cells expressing NK-cell markers. In that study: The sequencing cohort of eight donors included seven HCMV-seropositive individuals and one seronegative individual. The CD3+CD56-NKG2C+ fraction of a few donors was also led by these clonotypes.

This sequence was found in a woman between 18 and 29 years old in good health. The sample comprised CD8+ T cells sorted from blood. The chain employs TRBV10-2 and TRBJ1-5, with D unresolved. This CDR3 reads CASREITDQPQHF. The CDR3 DNA is TGCGCCAGCAGGGAGATTACGGATCAGCCCCAGCATTTT.